This T cell receptor (beta chain) originates from a study of T cell repertoires in cytomegalovirus infection. The ends lost 2 bases at V and 3 bases at J; junction bases unmatched: 9. Per germline, CDR1 KGHSH and CDR2 LQKENI. The CDR3 runs to 19 residues. A note on this clonotype: Its antigen remains unidentified.

One entry per CDR3 protein, called by TCRdb with MiXCR from the reads. The sample carries a few hundred thousand distinct CDR3 sequences, approximately 40% recorded once. This TCR was sampled from a human donor in good health (CMV status not recorded). Some clones in this sample may be carry-over from other donors' samples. The chain has TRBV18 and TRBJ2-6; TRBD1 matches 11 bases. This material consisted of cultured PBMCs, taken from culture after CMV antigen stimulation. In nucleotides, the CDR3 is TGTGCCAGCTCACCAGGGACAGGGGGTTTTATTGGTGGGGCCAACGTCCTGACTTTC. Protein: CASSPGTGGFIGGANVLTF. The full variable domain, in which reference TRBV18 and TRBJ2-6 provide the parts outside the CDR3, is NAGVMQNPRHLVRRRGQEARLRCSPMKGHSHVYWYRQLPEEGLKFMVYLQKENIIDESGMPKERFSAEFPKEGPSILRIQQVVRGDSAAYFCASSPGTGGFIGGANVLTFGAGSRLTVL.